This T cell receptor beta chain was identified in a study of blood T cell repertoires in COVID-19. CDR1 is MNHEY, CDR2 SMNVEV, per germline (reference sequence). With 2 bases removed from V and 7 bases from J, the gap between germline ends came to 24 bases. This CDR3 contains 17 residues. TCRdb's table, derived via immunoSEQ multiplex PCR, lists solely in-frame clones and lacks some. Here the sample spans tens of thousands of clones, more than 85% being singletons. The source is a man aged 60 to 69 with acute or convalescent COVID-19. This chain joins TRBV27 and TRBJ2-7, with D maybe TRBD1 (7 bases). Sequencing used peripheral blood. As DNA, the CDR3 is TGTGCCAGCAGTTTAAATTTAGGAGGGGGCGGTCAGGGGGAGCAGTACTTC. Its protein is CASSLNLGGGGQGEQYF.